The present T cell receptor (beta chain) was sequenced within a study of T cells expressing NK-cell markers. Study information: Seropositivity for HCMV was found in seven of the eight sequenced donors, with one seronegative.

Frequency places this clonotype as medium-sized (0.01 to 0.1%). TCRdb re-called the 5' RACE reads and shows each CDR3 protein once, DNA omitted. The sample has some 140,000 distinct CDR3 sequences. This CDR3 has 13 residues. Germline assignment: CDR1 PRHDT and CDR2 FYEKMQ (reference sequence). Sequenced material: blood T cells: a sorted CD56 or NKG2C T cell subset, CD4+ or CD8+ T cells, or bulk PBMC T cells (not recorded which). The chain recombines TRBV13 with TRBJ2-7; TCRdb outputs TRBD1, but without DNA this stays unchecked. The receptor's source is a woman aged 50 to 60 in good health. The CDR3 spells CASSLGTGSEQYF.